The TCR beta chain described here comes from a study of CD8 T cells in Susac syndrome (dated by TCRdb to the late 2010s). Context from the whole study: Among the Susac syndrome patients who were sequenced, clinically active disease was present in six and clinical remission was observed in roughly 8. The study used repertoire sequencing to test whether antigen drove CD8+ T cell activation and differentiation in Susac syndrome. Susac syndrome patients were therapy-naive, on corticosteroids (some also receiving IVIg), or on IVIg alone at blood withdrawal.

Reading the germline V gene (reference sequence) gives CDR1 DFQATT and CDR2 SNEGSKA. The CDR3 numbers 13 residues from cysteine through phenylalanine. Only the CDR3 portion is preserved as DNA: 39 bases, with reading frame beginning at the first base. The germline V and J ends show losses of 0 bases and 13 bases respectively, and no gene match explains 8 bases of the junction. RNA was extracted using the RNeasy kit, and about 0.45 to 1 microgram was reverse transcribed with random hexamers. The immunoSEQ multiplex PCR assay, covering 54 Vbeta and 13 Jbeta segments, was used to amplify TCR beta CDR3 regions. PCR amplification bias was corrected by using a synthetic template baseline for primer optimization and computational correction. Turning to the authors' computational methods: Only productive sequences were kept, with reads annotated to V, D and J genes according to IMGT and analyzed in immunoSEQ Analyzer. To calculate clonality, Shannon entropy was normalized by log2 of the number of productive unique sequences and then subtracted from one. For each patient and control, public and private clones were evaluated within the 100 most prevalent clones. Susac-specific clones were defined as absent from healthy and MS cohorts, around 970 published viral clones and other ImmuneACCESS disease sequences. The public reads were reprocessed in TCRdb via fastp at Q25 and MiXCR, keeping in-frame beta chains. All rows with the same CDR3 protein become a single entry with the most common DNA and genes. The V and J calls follow TCRdb's processing rather than the paper's. Here the sample has 170,000 or so distinct CDR3 sequences; around 94% occur a single time. Roughly 0.11% of the sample comes from the top ten.

As to this clonotype: The target of this receptor is not known. Base qualities were left out, and no much larger clone turns up one base away.

Peripheral blood CD8+ and CD4+ T cells from healthy donors, Susac syndrome patients and multiple sclerosis patients were profiled using high-throughput TCR beta sequencing. Susac syndrome patients met recently defined diagnostic criteria for definite or probable disease. Bulk CD8+ and CD4+ T cells were purified by magnetic negative isolation, while CD8+ TEMRA cells were enriched using FACS. Blood was collected in EDTA tubes and processed within 24 hours, with PBMCs isolated through density gradient centrifugation. PBMCs intended for TCR sequencing were cryopreserved in liquid nitrogen and were subsequently thawed in a 37 degrees C water bath. A purity of at least 90% was achieved for sorted or isolated CD4+, CD8+ and CD8+ TEMRA cells. Study-wide findings and limitations: The TCR sequencing and HLA analysis was acknowledged to have included a relatively small number of individuals. In patients with Susac syndrome, the CD4+ T cell repertoire showed no detectable clonal expansion.

Sequencing used CD4+ T cells from PBMCs. The chain was built from TRBV20-1 and TRBJ2-1; 8 bases in the middle match TRBD2. The sequence was obtained from a human donor with Susac syndrome. CDR3 loop: CSARDPGLALQFF. The DNA sequence is given as TGCAGTGCTAGAGATCCTGGACTAGCCTTACAGTTCTTC.